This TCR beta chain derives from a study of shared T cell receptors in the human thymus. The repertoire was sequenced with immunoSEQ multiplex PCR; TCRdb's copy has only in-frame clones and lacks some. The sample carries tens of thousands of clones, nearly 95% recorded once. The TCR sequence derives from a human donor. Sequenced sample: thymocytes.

CDR3 sequence reads: CASSSQRGYNTEAFF. The CDR3 DNA follows: TGTGCCAGCTCAAGCCAGCGGGGGTACAACACTGAAGCTTTCTTT. The V and J genes are TRBV7-9 and TRBJ1-1, with a weak D call TRBD1 (5 bases). The ends were cut back, 8 bases at V and 2 bases at J, with 18 bases in the middle. CDR3 length: 15 residues. Germline CDR1 is SEHNR and CDR2 is FQNEAQ (reference sequence).